This T cell receptor beta chain originates from a study of blood T cell repertoires in COVID-19. Study information: Italy, Spain and the United States were the sources of the convalescent and acute COVID-19 samples.

TCRdb keeps only in-frame clones here, not all; method: immunoSEQ multiplex PCR. The sample includes 150,000 to 200,000 clones, approximately 86% of them seen just once. With 5 bases removed from V and 2 bases from J, the gap between germline ends came to 15 bases. Germline V gives CDR1 SGHNT, CDR2 YENEEA. This CDR3 spans 15 amino acids. This clonotype was sampled from a woman in her forties in a cohort exposed to, infected with or recovered from COVID-19 (not recorded which). The chain carries TRBV11-3 and TRBJ1-1; perhaps TRBD1 as D (5 bases). The sequenced sample was PBMCs or T cells enriched from blood (not recorded which). The CDR3 is CASSAWSGRNTEAFF. The CDR3 region has the DNA TGTGCCAGCAGCGCTTGGTCAGGGCGCAACACTGAAGCTTTCTTT.